This TCR beta chain was sequenced in a study of blood T cell repertoires in COVID-19. The CDR3 has 11 residues. Trimming removed 5 bases from V and 6 bases from J, with 11 bases in between. The germline V gene has CDR1 GTSNPN and CDR2 SVGIG (reference sequence). This clone was found a few times. Assay: immunoSEQ multiplex PCR; the TCRdb copy retains only in-frame clones and omits some. The sample lists approximately 200,000 clones, roughly 79% occurring once. This chain uses TRBV30 with TRBJ2-7; possible D gene TRBD1, 6 bases. Sequencing was performed on peripheral blood. The source of this sequence is a human donor with acute or convalescent COVID-19. The donor label of this sample is uncertain. In DNA, the CDR3 is TGTGCCTGGTCACAGGGTAGCGAGCAGTACTTC. Translating it yields CAWSQGSEQYF.